These 4 T cell receptor beta chains were sequenced from one sample in a study of shared clonotypes between healthy human individuals (dated by TCRdb to 2018 to 2021). Library construction relied on the immunoSEQ multiplex PCR assay. TCRdb carries this immuneACCESS record with in-frame sequences only. Its versions omit some clonotypes, under half of them owing to an unresolved V gene in the studies checked, with the rest unexplained. The sample table records approximately 2.5 million clones; about 92% of these occur just once. In total, the top ten clones hold around 0.14% of the sample. Sequences were obtained from naive CD4+ T cells sorted from blood. Sample cell subset or site, as interpreted from the label and publication: CD45RA+ positively selected. These receptors were taken from a man in his late teens or twenties in good health.

DNA of the CDR3: TGTGCCAGCAGCCTCCTCGACGGAACCCTGAGCTCCTATAATTCACCCCTCCACTTT. This sequence encodes CASSLLDGTLSSYNSPLHF. The chain carries TRBV5-5 and TRBJ1-6; D is unclear. This CDR3 is 19 amino acids long. Germline CDR1 and CDR2: SGHKS and YYEKEE (reference sequence). The germline V and J ends were trimmed by 4 bases and 0 bases, with 20 bases remaining between them.

The chain uses TRBV27 and TRBJ2-2; D is undetermined. The ends were cut back, 2 bases at V and 4 bases at J, with 11 bases in the middle. In germline, CDR1 is MNHEY, CDR2 SMNVEV (reference sequence). The CDR3 consists of 15 residues. In DNA form, the CDR3 reads TGTGCCAGCAGTTTAAGCCTCCGTCCCACCGGGGAGCTGTTTTTT. It specifies CASSLSLRPTGELFF.

The chain is built from TRBV5-4 and TRBJ2-1; 8 bases fit TRBD2. The V and J ends lost 3 bases and 6 bases, in that order; junction bases with no gene match: 5. CDR3 size: 14 residues. The V gene's germline CDR1 is SGHNT and CDR2 YYREEE (reference sequence). This chain's CDR3 is CASSSGTRGNEQFF. Written as DNA, the CDR3 is TGTGCCAGCAGCTCTGGGACTAGGGGCAATGAGCAGTTCTTC.

This clone showed up just once. This sequence joins TRBV28 and TRBJ1-5, with D tentatively TRBD1 (5 bases). V lost 8 bases and J 3 bases, leaving 8 bases between the germline ends. CDR1 MDHEN and CDR2 SYDVKM come from the germline V gene. The CDR3 spans 12 residues. The CDR3 bases are TGTGCCAGCGCCAGGGACAATCAGCCCCAGCATTTT. Amino acids: CASARDNQPQHF.